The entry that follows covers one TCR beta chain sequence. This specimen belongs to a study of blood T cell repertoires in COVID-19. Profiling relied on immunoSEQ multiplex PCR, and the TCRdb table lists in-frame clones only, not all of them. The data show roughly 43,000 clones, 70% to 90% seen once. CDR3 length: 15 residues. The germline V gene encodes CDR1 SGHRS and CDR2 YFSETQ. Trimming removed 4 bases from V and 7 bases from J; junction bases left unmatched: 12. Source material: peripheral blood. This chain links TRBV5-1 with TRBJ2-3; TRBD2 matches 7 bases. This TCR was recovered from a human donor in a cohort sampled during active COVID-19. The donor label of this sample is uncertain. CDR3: CASSGGSGASNTQYF. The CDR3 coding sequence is TGCGCCAGCAGCGGCGGAAGCGGGGCGAGCAATACGCAGTATTTT.